This TCR beta chain was sequenced for a study of blood T cell repertoires in COVID-19. At the level of the study: Some COVID-19 samples were acute and others convalescent; all came from the United States, Italy and Spain.

Authors' processing steps: Researchers report that nucleated cell counts were estimated from reference gene primer amplification. Produced via immunoSEQ multiplex PCR; TCRdb's table is partial and in-frame only. V and J calls plus clone size are reproduced from that table; the DNA served to infer D and trimming. The data contain 400,000 to 550,000 clones, roughly nine tenths of them seen just once; the ten biggest clones take up roughly 1.9%. CDR3 length: 15 residues. Looked up from germline, CDR1 is MNHEY and CDR2 is SMNVEV (reference sequence). V lost 4 bases and J lost 5; bases outside the gene matches: 3. Ten or more counts support this clone.

The V and J genes are TRBV27 and TRBJ1-5, with 12 bases identical to TRBD1. Sequenced input: PBMCs or T cells enriched from blood (not recorded which). The source is a woman aged 18-29 years with acute COVID-19. This CDR3 reads CASSSGQGAYQPQHF. The CDR3 bases are TGTGCCAGCAGTTCGGGACAGGGGGCATATCAGCCCCAGCATTTT.